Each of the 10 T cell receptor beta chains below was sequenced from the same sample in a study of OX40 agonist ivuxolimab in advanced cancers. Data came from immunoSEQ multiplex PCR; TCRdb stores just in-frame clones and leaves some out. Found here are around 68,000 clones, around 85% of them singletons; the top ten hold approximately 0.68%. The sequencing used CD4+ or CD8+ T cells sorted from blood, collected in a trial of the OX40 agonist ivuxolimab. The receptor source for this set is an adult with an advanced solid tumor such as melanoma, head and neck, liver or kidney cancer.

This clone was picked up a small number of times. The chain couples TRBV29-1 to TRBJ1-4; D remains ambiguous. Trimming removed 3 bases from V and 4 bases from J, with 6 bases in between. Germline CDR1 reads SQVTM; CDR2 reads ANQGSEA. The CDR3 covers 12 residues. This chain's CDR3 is CSVETDNEKLFF. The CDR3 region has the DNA TGCAGCGTTGAGACGGATAATGAAAAACTGTTTTTT.

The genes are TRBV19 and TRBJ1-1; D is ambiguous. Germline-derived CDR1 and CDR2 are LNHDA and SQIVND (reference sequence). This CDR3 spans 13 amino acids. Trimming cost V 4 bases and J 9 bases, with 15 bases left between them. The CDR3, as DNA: TGTGCCAGTAGTACGAACAGCGGAAACAAAGCTTTCTTT. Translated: CASSTNSGNKAFF.

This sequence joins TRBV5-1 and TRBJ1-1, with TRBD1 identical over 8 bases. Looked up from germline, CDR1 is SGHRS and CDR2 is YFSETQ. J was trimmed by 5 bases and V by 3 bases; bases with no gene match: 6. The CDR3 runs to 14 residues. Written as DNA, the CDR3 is TGCGCCAGCAGCTACGGACAGGGAGGGACTGAAGCTTTCTTT. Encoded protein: CASSYGQGGTEAFF. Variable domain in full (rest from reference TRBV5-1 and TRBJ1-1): KAGVTQTPRYLIKTRGQQVTLSCSPISGHRSVSWYQQTPGQGLQFLFEYFSETQRNKGNFPGRFSGRQFSNSRSEMNVSTLELGDSALYLCASSYGQGGTEAFFGQGTRLTVV.

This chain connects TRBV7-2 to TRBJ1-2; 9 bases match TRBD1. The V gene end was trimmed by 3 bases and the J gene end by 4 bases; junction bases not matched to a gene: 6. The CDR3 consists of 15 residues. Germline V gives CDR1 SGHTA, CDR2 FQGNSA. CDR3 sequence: CASSFTGTGFYGYTF. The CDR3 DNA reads TGTGCCAGCAGCTTCACCGGGACAGGGTTCTATGGCTACACCTTC.

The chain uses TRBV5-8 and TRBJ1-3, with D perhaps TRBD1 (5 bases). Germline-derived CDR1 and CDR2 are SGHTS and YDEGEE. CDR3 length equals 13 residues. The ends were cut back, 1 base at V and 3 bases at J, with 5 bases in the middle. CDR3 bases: TGTGCCAGCAGCTTGCAGGGTGGAAACACCATATATTTT. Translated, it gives CASSLQGGNTIYF.

The CDR3 sequence: CASSLDRVGYNEQFF. CDR3 sequence (DNA): TGTGCCAGCAGCCTTGACAGGGTAGGGTACAATGAGCAGTTCTTC. This rearrangement joins TRBV7-8 to TRBJ2-1; TRBD1 agrees at 7 bases. V lost 5 bases to trimming and J lost 4 bases; unmatched junction nucleotides: 8. The CDR3 covers 15 residues. Germline V gene lookup returns CDR1 SGHVS and CDR2 FQNEAQ.

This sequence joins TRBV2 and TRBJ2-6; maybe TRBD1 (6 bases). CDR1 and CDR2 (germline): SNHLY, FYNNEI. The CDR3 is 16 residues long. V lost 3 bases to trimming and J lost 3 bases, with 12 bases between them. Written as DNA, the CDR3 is TGTGCCAGCAGTGAGGTGGGGGCTGGTGGGGCCAACGTCCTGACTTTC. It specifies CASSEVGAGGANVLTF. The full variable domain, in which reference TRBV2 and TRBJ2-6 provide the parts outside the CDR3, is EPEVTQTPSHQVTQMGQEVILRCVPISNHLYFYWYRQILGQKVEFLVSFYNNEISEKSEIFDDQFSVERPDGSNFTLKIRSTKLEDSAMYFCASSEVGAGGANVLTFGAGSRLTVL.

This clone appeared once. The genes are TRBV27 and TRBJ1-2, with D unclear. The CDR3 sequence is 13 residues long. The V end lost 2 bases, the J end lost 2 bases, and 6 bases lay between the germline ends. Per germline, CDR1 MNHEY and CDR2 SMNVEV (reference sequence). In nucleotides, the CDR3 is TGTGCCAGCAGTTTAAGCCAAAACTATGGCTACACCTTC. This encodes CASSLSQNYGYTF.

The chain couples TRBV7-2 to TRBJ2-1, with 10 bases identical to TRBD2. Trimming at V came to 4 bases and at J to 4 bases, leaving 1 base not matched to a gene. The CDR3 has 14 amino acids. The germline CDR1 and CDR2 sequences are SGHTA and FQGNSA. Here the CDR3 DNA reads TGTGCCAGCAGCTGGACTAGCGGATACAATGAGCAGTTCTTC. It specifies CASSWTSGYNEQFF.

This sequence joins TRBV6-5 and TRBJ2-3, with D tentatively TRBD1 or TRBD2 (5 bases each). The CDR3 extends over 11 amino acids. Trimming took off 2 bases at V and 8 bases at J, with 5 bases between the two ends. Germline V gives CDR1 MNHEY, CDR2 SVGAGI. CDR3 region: CASSYGGTQYF. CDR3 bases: TGTGCCAGCAGTTACGGGGGTACGCAGTATTTT.